The next 17 T cell receptor beta chains were all read from a single sample in a study of CD8 T cells in Susac syndrome (dated by TCRdb to about 2019). Receptors were amplified or captured by the immunoSEQ multiplex PCR assay. RNA was extracted using the RNeasy kit, and 0.5 to 1 microgram was reverse transcribed with random hexamers. Using fastp at Q25 and MiXCR, TCRdb reprocessed the public reads and kept productive beta chains. All rows with the same CDR3 protein become a single entry with the most common DNA and genes. This sample is represented by 110,000 to 150,000 distinct CDR3 sequences; 95% of them were singletons. The ten largest account for approximately 0.08% of the sample. Sequencing used CD4+ T cells from PBMCs. Receptors originate from a human donor with Susac syndrome.

The chain has TRBV2 and TRBJ1-6; 9 bases map to TRBD1. After removal of 4 bases from V and 6 bases from J, the junction contained 1 base not matched to a gene. Germline CDR1 SNHLY, CDR2 FYNNEI. CDR3 length: 14 residues. The CDR3 protein is CASSVQGANSPLHF. CDR3 sequence (DNA): TGTGCCAGCAGTGTACAGGGGGCTAATTCACCCCTCCACTTT.

The chain links TRBV18 to TRBJ2-5; 9 positions match TRBD1. Germline loops: CDR1 KGHSH, CDR2 LQKENI. This CDR3 contains 14 residues. The J segment lost 6 bases and the V segment lost 4 bases, leaving 6 bases of the junction unmatched. CDR3 protein: CASSQGQGFKTQYF. In DNA, the CDR3 is TGTGCCAGCTCACAGGGACAGGGCTTCAAGACCCAGTACTTC.

The chain joins TRBV6-6 to TRBJ1-1; no definite D call. CDR3 length: 14 residues. Trimming cost V 7 bases and J 5 bases, with 17 bases left between them. Germline V gene lookup returns CDR1 MNHNY and CDR2 SVGAGI (reference sequence). In nucleotides, the CDR3 is TGTGCCAGCACCCCCCGGCAATTGAGGACTGAAGCTTTCTTT. Its translation is CASTPRQLRTEAFF.

The V gene is TRBV4-1, the J gene TRBJ2-1; D not certain. Trimming removed 1 base from V and 0 bases from J, with 13 bases in between. Germline V CDR1 and CDR2: MGHRA, YSYEKL. The CDR3 extends over 17 amino acids. The CDR3 protein is CASSQGRAASSYNEQFF. Written as DNA, the CDR3 is TGCGCCAGCAGCCAAGGACGGGCGGCCAGCTCCTACAATGAGCAGTTCTTC.

This rearrangement joins TRBV20-1 to TRBJ2-7; D possibly matches TRBD1 or TRBD2 (7 bases each). Germline V gives CDR1 DFQATT, CDR2 SNEGSKA (reference sequence). The CDR3 is 12 residues long. V dropped 5 bases and J dropped 7 bases, with 15 bases sitting between them. CDR3 residues: CSASQGGVEQYF. For the CDR3, the DNA is TGCAGTGCTTCCCAGGGGGGGGTTGAGCAGTACTTC.

The V gene is TRBV27, the J gene TRBJ2-6; D unclear. The CDR3 sequence is 13 residues long. Germline V gene sequence: CDR1 MNHEY, CDR2 SMNVEV (reference sequence). Trimming took off 7 bases at V and 0 bases at J, with 4 bases between the two ends. The CDR3 DNA reads as TGTGCCAGCACCAGCTCTGGGGCCAACGTCCTGACTTTC. Translating gives CASTSSGANVLTF.

The V gene is TRBV20-1, the J gene TRBJ1-6; TRBD1 matches 8 bases. Losses at the gene ends were 3 bases for V and 9 bases for J; bases not matched to a gene: 10. The CDR3 runs 15 residues. From germline, CDR1 is DFQATT and CDR2 SNEGSKA (reference sequence). DNA of the CDR3: TGCAGTGCTAGCGAGACAGACAGGGGTAGTTCACCCCTCCACTTT. Translation: CSASETDRGSSPLHF.

The chain uses TRBV4-1 and TRBJ2-7, with 9 bases identical to TRBD1. V was pared by 2 bases and J by 2 bases, with 7 bases of the junction left unmatched. The germline V gene has CDR1 MGHRA and CDR2 YSYEKL. The CDR3 loop spans 16 amino acids. Here the CDR3 reads CASSQYRDRETYEQYF. CDR3 bases: TGCGCCAGCAGCCAATACCGGGACAGGGAAACCTACGAGCAGTACTTC.

This clonotype was seen just once. The V gene is TRBV9, the J gene TRBJ2-5; 8 positions agree with TRBD2. With 4 bases clipped from V and 1 base from J, the junction kept 6 bases outside the gene matches. CDR1 and CDR2 from the germline V gene are SGDLS and YYNGEE. The CDR3 has 15 amino acids. The CDR3 nucleotides read TGTGCCAGCAGCCCCCGGGGGGGGCCCCAAGAGACCCAGTACTTC. Its protein is CASSPRGGPQETQYF.

V is TRBV20-1 and J is TRBJ2-1, with TRBD2 identical over 8 bases. This CDR3 is built from 13 residues. Losses at the gene ends were 7 bases for V and 6 bases for J; bases not matched to a gene: 8. The V gene's germline CDR1 is DFQATT and CDR2 SNEGSKA (reference sequence). In DNA, the CDR3 is TGCAGTGGCATAGCGGGGTCACGCAATGAGCAGTTCTTC. As protein: CSGIAGSRNEQFF.

This clonotype showed up just a few times. The rearrangement uses TRBV28 and TRBJ2-7; 9 bases are a match to TRBD1. The CDR3 runs 14 residues. With 4 bases clipped from V and 2 bases from J, the junction kept 3 bases outside the gene matches. The germline gives CDR1 MDHEN, CDR2 SYDVKM. CDR3 sequence reads: CASSSGQGPYEQYF. The CDR3 DNA reads as TGTGCCAGCAGTTCCGGACAGGGGCCCTACGAGCAGTACTTC.

This clonotype was counted once. V usage is TRBV5-6 and J usage is TRBJ2-7, with 14 nucleotides matching TRBD2. Unmatched junction bases numbered 10, after V lost 6 bases and J lost 5 bases. The CDR3 contains 16 residues. Germline V gene sequence: CDR1 SGHDT, CDR2 YYEEEE. As DNA, the CDR3 is TGTGCCAGCACACCCGGGACTAGCGGGAGAAGAGACGAGCAGTACTTC. It encodes CASTPGTSGRRDEQYF.

CDR3 protein: CASSLAGGWAETQYF. The CDR3 DNA reads TGTGCCAGCAGCTTAGCGGGGGGCTGGGCCGAGACCCAGTACTTC. The chain employs TRBV7-9 and TRBJ2-5; D could derive from TRBD1 or TRBD2 (6 bases each). CDR3 length: 15 residues. Trimming stripped 0 bases from V and 5 bases from J, with 13 bases between. Germline CDR1 reads SEHNR; CDR2 reads FQNEAQ (reference sequence).

The gene calls are TRBV20-1 and TRBJ2-5; D might be TRBD2 (5 bases). Germline V CDR1 and CDR2: DFQATT, SNEGSKA (reference sequence). There are 11 residues in the CDR3. V lost 7 bases and J lost 5, with 11 bases in between. The CDR3 DNA reads TGCAGTGTGAGGAGCGGCGAGACCCAGTACTTC. Its protein product is CSVRSGETQYF.

The rearrangement links TRBV4-1 to TRBJ1-2; D not resolved. Per germline, CDR1 MGHRA and CDR2 YSYEKL. CDR3 length equals 15 residues. V was pared by 2 bases and J by 0 bases, with 10 bases between. The CDR3 protein is CASSQYIPSNYGYTF. In DNA, the CDR3 is TGCGCCAGCAGCCAATATATACCTTCTAACTATGGCTACACCTTC.

This clonotype was found once. The genes are TRBV15 and TRBJ1-1, with 10 bases lining up with TRBD1. Per germline, CDR1 LNHNV and CDR2 YYDKDF (reference sequence). The CDR3 sequence is 15 residues long. V lost 2 bases and J lost 1; bases outside the gene matches: 1. CDR3: CATSRWDRGNTEAFF. The DNA for the CDR3 is TGTGCCACCAGCAGATGGGACAGGGGGAACACTGAAGCTTTCTTT.

The chain's CDR3 is CSVRGRGEYNEQFF. The CDR3 nucleotides read TGCAGCGTTCGAGGGCGGGGGGAATACAATGAGCAGTTCTTC. V usage is TRBV29-1 and J usage is TRBJ2-1; TRBD2 aligns across 8 bases. Germline V gene data show CDR1 as SQVTM and CDR2 as ANQGSEA. CDR3 length: 14 amino acids. V was clipped by 5 bases and J by 4 bases; unmatched bases: 7.